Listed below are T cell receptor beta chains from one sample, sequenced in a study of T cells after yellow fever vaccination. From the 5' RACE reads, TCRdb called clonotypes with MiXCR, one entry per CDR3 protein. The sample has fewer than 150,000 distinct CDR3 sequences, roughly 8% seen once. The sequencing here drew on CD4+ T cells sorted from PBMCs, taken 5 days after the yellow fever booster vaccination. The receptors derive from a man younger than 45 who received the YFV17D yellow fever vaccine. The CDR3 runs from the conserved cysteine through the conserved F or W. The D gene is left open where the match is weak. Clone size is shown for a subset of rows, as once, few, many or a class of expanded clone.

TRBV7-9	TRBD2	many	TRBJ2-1	TGTGCCAGCAGCTTGGGACTAGCAGGCAATGAGCAGTTCTTC	CASSLGLAGNEQFF
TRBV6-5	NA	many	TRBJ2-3	TGTGCCAGCAGTAATGGACAGACATACACAGATACGCAGTATTTT	CASSNGQTYTDTQYF
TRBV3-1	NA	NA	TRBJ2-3	TGTGCCTTCTGTTTAGGTCCGGCTTCTCGGAAGGGTAGCACAGATACGCAGTATTTT	CAFCLGPASRKGSTDTQYF
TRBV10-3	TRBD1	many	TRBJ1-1	TGTGCCATCAGTGGAAGGACAGGGGCGAACACTGAAGCTTTCTTT	CAISGRTGANTEAFF
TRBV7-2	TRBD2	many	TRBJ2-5	TGTGCCAGCAGCTTAGTAGCGGGAGGGGGGGGGACCCAGTACTTC	CASSLVAGGGGTQYF
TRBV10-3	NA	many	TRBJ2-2	TGTGCCATCAGTGAGCAGGGACCGCTCACCGGGGAGCTGTTTTTT	CAISEQGPLTGELFF
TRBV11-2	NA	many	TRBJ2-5	TGTGCCAGCAGCACCGCCAGGGCAGAGACCCAGTACTTC	CASSTARAETQYF
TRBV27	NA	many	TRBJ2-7	TGTGCCAGCAGTTCGCGACCGCTCTACTACGAGCAGTACTTC	CASSSRPLYYEQYF
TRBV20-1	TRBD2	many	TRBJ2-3	TGCAGTGCGACCGGGAGGGAGTCGGCCTCTAGCACAGATACGCAGTATTTT	CSATGRESASSTDTQYF
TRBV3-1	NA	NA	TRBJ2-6	TGTGCCAGCAGCCAATTTACGGGATCTGGGGCCAACGTCCTGACTTTC	CASSQFTGSGANVLTF
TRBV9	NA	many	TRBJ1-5	TGTGCCAGCAGCGTAGATGGAGCGGGCCAGCCCCAGCATTTT	CASSVDGAGQPQHF
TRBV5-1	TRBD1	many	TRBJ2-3	TGCGCCAGCAAGACAGGGGGCACAGATACGCAGTATTTT	CASKTGGTDTQYF
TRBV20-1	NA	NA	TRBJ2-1	TGCAGTGCCTCCCGGCCGCCCCGGACGGAGCAAAATTCCTACAATGAGCAGTTCTTC	CSASRPPRTEQNSYNEQFF
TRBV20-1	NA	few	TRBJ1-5	TGCAGTGCCTCCCGAGGGGACCAGCCCCAGCATTTT	CSASRGDQPQHF
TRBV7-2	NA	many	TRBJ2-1	TGTGCCAGCAGCTTTAGCGGAGTCTCCTACAATGAGCAGTTCTTC	CASSFSGVSYNEQFF
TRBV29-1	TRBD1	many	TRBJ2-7	TGCAGCGTCATTCGACAGGGGCCCTCCTACGAGCAGTACTTC	CSVIRQGPSYEQYF
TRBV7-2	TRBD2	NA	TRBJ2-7	TGTGCCAGCAGCTTACCGGGAGGGCCGCGCGAGCAGTACTTC	CASSLPGGPREQYF
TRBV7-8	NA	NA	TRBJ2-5	TGTGCCAGCATGGACGGGGGCTTCCAAGAGACCCAGTACTTC	CASMDGGFQETQYF
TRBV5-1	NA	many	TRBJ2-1	TGCGCCAGCAGCTCTACTAGTTCTTCCTACAATGAGCAGTTCTTC	CASSSTSSSYNEQFF
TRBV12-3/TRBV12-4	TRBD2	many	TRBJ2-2	TGTGCCAGCACCCTTCGCGGGAGGGGCGGGGAGCTGTTTTTT	CASTLRGRGGELFF
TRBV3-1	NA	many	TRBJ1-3	TGTGCCAGCAGCCAGGATCGCGGAAACACCATATATTTT	CASSQDRGNTIYF
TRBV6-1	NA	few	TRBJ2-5	TGTGCCAGCTTTTCCATCGGACAGTCTCAAGAGACCCAGTACTTC	CASFSIGQSQETQYF
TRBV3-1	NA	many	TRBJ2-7	TGTGCCAGCAGCCGGGACATCTTGGGAGAGCAGTACTTC	CASSRDILGEQYF
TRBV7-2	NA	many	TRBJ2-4	TGTGCCAGCAGCTTAGATTACCTAGCCAAAAACATTCAGTACTTC	CASSLDYLAKNIQYF
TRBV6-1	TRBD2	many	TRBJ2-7	TGTGCCAGCAATCGGCAGTTCGCGGGGGGTGAGCAGTACTTC	CASNRQFAGGEQYF
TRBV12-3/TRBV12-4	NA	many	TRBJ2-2	TGTGCCAGCAGCCTACAATCTGGGACCGGGGAGCTGTTTTTT	CASSLQSGTGELFF
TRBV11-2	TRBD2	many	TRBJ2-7	TGTGCCAGCAGCTCCGTTAGCGGGATTGGACCCTACGAGCAGTACTTC	CASSSVSGIGPYEQYF